The text below deals with one TCR beta chain. Sequencing used immunoSEQ multiplex PCR; TCRdb keeps in-frame clones, though not all of them. This table has approximately 110,000 clones, about 82% appearing once. Germline V gene data show CDR1 as MNHEY and CDR2 as SMNVEV (reference sequence). CDR3 length: 15 amino acids. The V and J ends lost 5 bases and 0 bases respectively, with 11 bases between them. The entry originates in a study of blood T cell repertoires in COVID-19. The sequence derives from a human donor in a cohort sampled during active COVID-19. Sequencing used peripheral blood. The rearrangement joins TRBV27 to TRBJ2-4; the D gene is possibly TRBD1 (6 bases). The CDR3: CASSLGHQAKNIQYF. The CDR3 bases are TGTGCCAGCAGTCTGGGACACCAAGCCAAAAACATTCAGTACTTC.